This T cell receptor beta chain was captured in a study of cytomegalovirus exposure and HLA in healthy donors. Whole-study results and caveats: Usually a TCR sequence was rare, but some public TCRs were found in many donors. A later analysis revealed that TCR association rates differed between HLA loci, peaking at DRB1 and bottoming out at HLA-C.

The germline V gene encodes CDR1 MNHNS and CDR2 SASEGT. The CDR3 spans 12 residues. Trimming removed 5 bases from V and 0 bases from J, with 5 bases in between. On this clone: Its antigen is unidentified.

Amplification used 60 Vbeta primers and 13 Jbeta primers. Sequencing was performed with immunoSEQ multiplex PCR; in TCRdb, only in-frame clones are kept and a portion is missing. This sample has 100,000 or so clones, with about two thirds found just once. The TCR sequence derives from a woman in her 30s in good health and CMV-seropositive. The chain employs TRBV6-1 and TRBJ2-7, with D unresolved. Sequenced material: PBMCs. As DNA, the CDR3 is TGTGCCAGCAGTTCCTCCTCCTACGAGCAGTACTTC. This translates into CASSSSSYEQYF.